The 2 T cell receptor beta chains below all came from one sample that was sequenced in a study of blood T cell repertoires in COVID-19. Libraries were prepared by immunoSEQ multiplex PCR; TCRdb keeps only in-frame clonotypes and omits some of them. Of about 110,000 clones in the sample, about nine tenths were seen once. The sequenced sample was peripheral blood. Receptors originate from a human donor in a cohort sampled during active COVID-19.

J is TRBJ1-6 and V is TRBV7-8, with D perhaps matching TRBD1 (5 bases). The CDR3 spans 15 residues. CDR1 and CDR2 from the germline V gene are SGHVS and FQNEAQ. V was shortened by 3 bases and J by 8 bases, with 14 bases between the two germline ends. CDR3 in amino acids: CASSLGLAGDSPLHF. The CDR3 coding sequence is TGTGCCAGCAGCTTGGGACTGGCGGGCGATTCACCCCTCCACTTT.

This clone was detected once. This rearrangement joins TRBV18 to TRBJ2-7, with a possible D match to TRBD1 (6 bases). Trimming cost V 2 bases and J 9 bases, with 17 bases left between them. Looked up from germline, CDR1 is KGHSH and CDR2 is LQKENI. The CDR3 runs to 14 residues. CDR3 sequence (DNA): TGTGCCAGCTCACCAGGACAGCCTCCTTTCGGGCAGTACTTC. It is translated as CASSPGQPPFGQYF.